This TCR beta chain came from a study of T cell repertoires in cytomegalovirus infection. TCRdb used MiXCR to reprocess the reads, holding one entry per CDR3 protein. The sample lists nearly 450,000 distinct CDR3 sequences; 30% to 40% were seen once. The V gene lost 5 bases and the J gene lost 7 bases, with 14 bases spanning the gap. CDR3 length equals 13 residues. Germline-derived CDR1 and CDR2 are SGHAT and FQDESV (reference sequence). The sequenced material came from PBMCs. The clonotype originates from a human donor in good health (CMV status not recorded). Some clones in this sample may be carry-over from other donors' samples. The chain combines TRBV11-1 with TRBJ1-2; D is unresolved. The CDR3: CASSPGVAFGYTF. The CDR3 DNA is TGTGCCAGCAGCCCTGGAGTTGCCTTTGGCTACACCTTC. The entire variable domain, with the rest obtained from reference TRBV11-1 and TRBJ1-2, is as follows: EAEVAQSPRYKITEKSQAVAFWCDPISGHATLYWYRQILGQGPELLVQFQDESVVDDSQLPKDRFSAERLKGVDSTLKIQPAELGDSAMYLCASSPGVAFGYTFGSGTRLTVV.